A selection of T cell receptor beta chains follows, all from one sample in a study of cytomegalovirus exposure and HLA in healthy donors. TCRdb's copy holds only in-frame clones and misses some; the assay was immunoSEQ multiplex PCR. The table lists about 170,000 clones. Material: PBMCs. All receptors come from a woman aged 55 to 70 in good health and CMV-seronegative. CDR3s include the opening cysteine and the closing phenylalanine or tryptophan. The D gene is left open where the match is weak.

V	D	J	DNA	CDR3
TRBV5-1	NA	TRBJ2-7	TGCGCCAGCAGCTTTCAGGGCTCCTACGAGCAGTACTTC	CASSFQGSYEQYF
TRBV5-6	NA	TRBJ2-2	TGTGCCAGCAGCTTGACCGGGGAATGGACCGGGGAGCTGTTTTTT	CASSLTGEWTGELFF
TRBV27	TRBD1	TRBJ2-2	TGTGCCAGCAGTATTGCAGGGGGCGGCGGGGAGCTGTTTTTT	CASSIAGGGGELFF
TRBV2	TRBD1	TRBJ1-2	TGTGCCAGCAGGGACGGGACAGGCCTCGGGGGCTACACCTTC	CASRDGTGLGGYTF
TRBV19	TRBD2	TRBJ2-5	TGTGCCTGCGGGACGGGAGGGGAGACCCAGTACTTC	CACGTGGETQYF
TRBV30	NA	TRBJ1-1	TGTGCCTGGACGGGACACCCGAACACTGAAGCTTTCTTT	CAWTGHPNTEAFF
TRBV15	NA	TRBJ1-5	TGTGCCACCAGCAGAGATCAAAATCAGCCCCAGCATTTT	CATSRDQNQPQHF
TRBV7-3	NA	TRBJ1-1	TGTGCCAGCAGCTCCGTAGGGGGGGTGACTGAAGCTTTCTTT	CASSSVGGVTEAFF
TRBV27	TRBD1	TRBJ2-7	TGTGCCAGCAGAAGGGACAGGTCCTTTTCCTACGAGCAGTACTTC	CASRRDRSFSYEQYF
TRBV6-6	NA	TRBJ1-1	TGTGCCAGTAATCGCCAGGGTAACACTGAAGCTTTCTTT	CASNRQGNTEAFF
TRBV5-4	TRBD1	TRBJ1-2	TGTGCCAGCAGGCCCGGGACAGGGGGGGATGGCTACACCTTC	CASRPGTGGDGYTF
TRBV29-1	NA	TRBJ1-1	TGCAGCGTTCTAACGACTGAAGCTTTCTTT	CSVLTTEAFF
TRBV6-5	TRBD2	TRBJ2-5	TGTGCCAGCAGTCGACTAGCGGGAGAAGAGACCCAGTACTTC	CASSRLAGEETQYF
TRBV4-2	NA	TRBJ2-5	TGTGCCAGCAGCCAAGATATTTCGAGGGTCCAAGAGACCCAGTACTTC	CASSQDISRVQETQYF
TRBV5-1	NA	TRBJ2-7	TGCGCCAGCAGCTTGTCCGGAGGGACCTACGAGCAGTACTTC	CASSLSGGTYEQYF
TRBV9	TRBD1	TRBJ1-1	TGTGCCAGCAGCGTCACAGGGGAGAACACTGAAGCTTTCTTT	CASSVTGENTEAFF
TRBV4-2	NA	TRBJ2-7	TGTGCCAGCAGCCAATTGCTCGAGGGTAGGTACGAGCAGTACTTC	CASSQLLEGRYEQYF
TRBV7-9	TRBD2	TRBJ2-5	TGTGCCAGCAGCTCGACTAGCGGTTATGAGACCCAGTACTTC	CASSSTSGYETQYF
TRBV7-3	NA	TRBJ2-2	TGTGCCAGCAGCTTAGGGTCGACAGATTACACCGGGGAGCTGTTTTTT	CASSLGSTDYTGELFF
TRBV14	TRBD1	TRBJ1-5	TGTGCCAGCAGCCAAGATCTATTCGGACAGGGGACGGGCGGCGGCAATCAGCCCCAGCATTTT	CASSQDLFGQGTGGGNQPQHF
TRBV10-3	TRBD1	TRBJ1-1	TGTGCCATCAGTGTGGACAGGGTGAACACTGAAGCTTTCTTT	CAISVDRVNTEAFF
TRBV4-3	TRBD2	TRBJ2-3	TGCGCCAGCAGCCAAGATCCCCTAGCGGGGGGGCCAATCGCAGATACGCAGTATTTT	CASSQDPLAGGPIADTQYF
TRBV18	NA	TRBJ1-2	TGTGCCAGCTCACCACCAAATGGCAGGGCGGACTATGGCTACACCTTC	CASSPPNGRADYGYTF
TRBV2	NA	TRBJ1-1	TGTGCCAGCACAGTGAACACTGAAGCTTTCTTT	CASTVNTEAFF
TRBV9	TRBD2	TRBJ2-3	TGTGCCAGCAGCTTAACTAGCGGGGGTGATACGCAGTATTTT	CASSLTSGGDTQYF
TRBV9	NA	TRBJ1-1	TGTGCCAGCACGGAGGGAGGGAACACTGAAGCTTTCTTT	CASTEGGNTEAFF
TRBV2	TRBD2	TRBJ2-7	TGTGCCAGCAGTGATGGAAGCGGGGGACCCTACGAGCAGTACTTC	CASSDGSGGPYEQYF
TRBV6-4	NA	TRBJ1-5	TGTGCCAGCCGCGGGGATGCAAATAGCAATCAGCCCCAGCATTTT	CASRGDANSNQPQHF
TRBV7-9	NA	TRBJ1-5	TGTGCCAGCAGCTCCCCACTGACAGATCAGCCCCAGCATTTT	CASSSPLTDQPQHF
TRBV27	TRBD1	TRBJ2-7	TGTGCCAGCAGGGGGACAGGAGCCTACGAGCAGTACTTC	CASRGTGAYEQYF
TRBV6-5	TRBD1	TRBJ1-1	TGTGCCAGCCTACGACAGGGGTCCACTGAAGCTTTCTTT	CASLRQGSTEAFF
TRBV10-3	NA	TRBJ1-4	TGTGCCATCAGTGAGTCTCGGACTAATGAAAAACTGTTTTTT	CAISESRTNEKLFF
TRBV19	TRBD1	TRBJ1-4	TGTGCCAGTAGTCGGGACAGCCGTAATGAAAAACTGTTTTTT	CASSRDSRNEKLFF
TRBV29-1	TRBD1	TRBJ1-2	TGCAGCGTGGAAGGGGACAGCCTCTATGGCTACACCTTC	CSVEGDSLYGYTF
TRBV7-3	TRBD1	TRBJ2-1	TGTGCCAGCAGCTCACCCCCAGGACAGGGGGCGGCCAATGAGCAGTTCTTC	CASSSPPGQGAANEQFF
TRBV9	NA	TRBJ2-5	TGTGCCAGCAGCGTAGGTGATTTGGGAGGAGAGACCCAGTACTTC	CASSVGDLGGETQYF
TRBV9	NA	TRBJ1-5	TGTGCCAGCGCTGACGGGTGGTCGAATCAGCCCCAGCATTTT	CASADGWSNQPQHF
TRBV6-5	TRBD2	TRBJ2-3	TGTGCCAGCACCCGTACTAGCGGGGGGCGAGGTACGCAGTATTTT	CASTRTSGGRGTQYF
TRBV12-5	TRBD1	TRBJ1-1	TGTGCTAGTGGACAAGGGACAGGGTACACTGAAGCTTTCTTT	CASGQGTGYTEAFF
TRBV6-1	TRBD1	TRBJ1-5	TGTGCCAGCAGTGAGACAGGGAGTCAGCCCCAGCATTTT	CASSETGSQPQHF
TRBV7-9	NA	TRBJ2-1	TGTGCCAGCAGCCCTCCGGGGTGGGAGCAGTTCTTC	CASSPPGWEQFF
TRBV7-3	TRBD2	TRBJ2-3	TGTGCCAGCAGCTTCACGGCTAGCGGGAGCCCCACAGATACGCAGTATTTT	CASSFTASGSPTDTQYF
TRBV7-8	NA	TRBJ1-5	TGTGCCAGCAGCCCACAAAATAGCAATCAGCCCCAGCATTTT	CASSPQNSNQPQHF
TRBV19	TRBD1	TRBJ2-5	TGTGCCAGTAGTGTCGACAGGGGGCTTTGGGAGACCCAGTACTTC	CASSVDRGLWETQYF
TRBV19	NA	TRBJ1-1	TGTGCCAGTACCCCACAGCTGAACACTGAAGCTTTCTTT	CASTPQLNTEAFF
TRBV7-2	TRBD1	TRBJ2-7	TGTGCCAGCAGCTTACGGACAGGGGGCACCTACGAGCAGTACTTC	CASSLRTGGTYEQYF
TRBV5-6	TRBD1	TRBJ1-1	TGTGCCAGCAGTTCGGGACAGGGAGCTGAAGCTTTCTTT	CASSSGQGAEAFF
TRBV12-5	NA	TRBJ1-2	TGTGCTAGTGGTTTGGCCCTGACAGCTAACTATGGCTACACCTTC	CASGLALTANYGYTF
TRBV7-8	NA	TRBJ1-5	TGTGCCAGTCTGAGCCCGGGACAGCCCCAGCATTTT	CASLSPGQPQHF
TRBV18	TRBD1	TRBJ2-2	TGTGCCAGCTCACCGCGACAGGGAACGAACACCGGGGAGCTGTTTTTT	CASSPRQGTNTGELFF
TRBV19	TRBD1	TRBJ1-5	TGTGCCAGTAGAGAACAGGGGGTTAGCAATCAGCCCCAGCATTTT	CASREQGVSNQPQHF
TRBV5-4	TRBD2	TRBJ2-3	TGTGCCAGCAGCTCCCCAGGAGGGTCTAGCGGGGTAAGCACAGATACGCAGTATTTT	CASSSPGGSSGVSTDTQYF